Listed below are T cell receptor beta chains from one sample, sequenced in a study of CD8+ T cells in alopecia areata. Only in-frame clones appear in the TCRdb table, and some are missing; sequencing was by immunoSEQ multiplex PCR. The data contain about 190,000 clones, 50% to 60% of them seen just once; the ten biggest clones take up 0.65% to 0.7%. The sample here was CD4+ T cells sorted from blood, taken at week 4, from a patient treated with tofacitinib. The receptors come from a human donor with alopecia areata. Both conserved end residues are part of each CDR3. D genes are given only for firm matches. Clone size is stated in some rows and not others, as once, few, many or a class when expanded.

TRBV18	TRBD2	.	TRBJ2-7	TGTGCCAGCTCATCGGGGACTAGCGGGGCCTACGAGCAGTACTTC	CASSSGTSGAYEQYF
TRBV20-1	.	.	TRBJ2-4	TGCAGTGCTAGAGATCGCTTCTTC	CSARDRFF
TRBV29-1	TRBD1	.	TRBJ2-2	TGCAGCGTTCGGACAGGGAGCACCGGGGAGCTGTTTTTT	CSVRTGSTGELFF
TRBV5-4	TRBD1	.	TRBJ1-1	TGTGCCAGCAGCCGGTTAGGGAACAGGGGAGGGAGAACTGAAGCTTTCTTT	CASSRLGNRGGRTEAFF
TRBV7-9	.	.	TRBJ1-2	TGTGCCAGCAGCTTAGAAGGTGGCTACACCTTC	CASSLEGGYTF
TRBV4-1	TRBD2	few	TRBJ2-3	TGCGCCAGCAGCCCGCCCCCGGGAGGGACAGATACGCAGTATTTT	CASSPPPGGTDTQYF
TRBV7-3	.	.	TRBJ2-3	TGTGCCAGCAGCTTGAGTGGAGTTACGCAGTATTTT	CASSLSGVTQYF
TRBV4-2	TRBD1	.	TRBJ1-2	TGTGCCAGCAGACCGGACAGGGGAAATGGCTACACCTTC	CASRPDRGNGYTF
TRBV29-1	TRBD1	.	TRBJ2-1	TGCAGCGTTCAGGGGGTGCCCCGGAAGATCTACAATGAGCAGTTCTTC	CSVQGVPRKIYNEQFF
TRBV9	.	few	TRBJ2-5	TGTGCCAGCAGCGTAGTCCCCTCCGGATGGGAGACCCAGTACTTC	CASSVVPSGWETQYF
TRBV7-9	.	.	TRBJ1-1	TGTGCCAGCAGCTTAAACACAGGGTCAGGCACTGAAGCTTTCTTT	CASSLNTGSGTEAFF
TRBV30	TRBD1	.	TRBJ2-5	TGTGCCTGGAGTGGCTACAGGGGGGCTGGGGAGTTGACCCAGTACTTC	CAWSGYRGAGELTQYF
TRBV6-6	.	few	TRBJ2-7	TGTGCCAGCAGACCGGGACGGGAAGACTACGAGCAGTACTTC	CASRPGREDYEQYF
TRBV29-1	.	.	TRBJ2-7	TGCAGCGTACTCCGGGACGGGACCTACGAGCAGTACTTC	CSVLRDGTYEQYF
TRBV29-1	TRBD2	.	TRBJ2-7	TGCAGCGTTGAAGGAGAAACTAGCGGGAGTTACGAGCAGTACTTC	CSVEGETSGSYEQYF
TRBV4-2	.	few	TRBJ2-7	TGTGCCAGCAGCCCCGCCGCACGGGCGGACTACGAGCAGTACTTC	CASSPAARADYEQYF
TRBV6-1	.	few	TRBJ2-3	TGTGCCCGCAGGGACGACGACACAGATACGCAGTATTTT	CARRDDDTDTQYF
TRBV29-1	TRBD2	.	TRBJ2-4	TGCAGCGTTGAAAGGGCCCGGGGGGACATTCAGTACTTC	CSVERARGDIQYF
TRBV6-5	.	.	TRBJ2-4	TGTGCCAGTTGGGACTCAGCCAAAAACATTCAGTACTTC	CASWDSAKNIQYF
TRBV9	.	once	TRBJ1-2	TGTGCCAGCAGCGTAGATGGGACGGGCTACACCTTC	CASSVDGTGYTF
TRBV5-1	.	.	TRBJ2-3	TGCGCCAGCAGCTCGGTAGGAGATACGCAGTATTTT	CASSSVGDTQYF
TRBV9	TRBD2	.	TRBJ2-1	TGTGCCAGCAGCGGGAACGCGGGGGTTTACAATGAGCAGTTCTTC	CASSGNAGVYNEQFF
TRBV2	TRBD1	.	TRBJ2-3	TGTGCCAGCAAAGTCGGGACAGCTAGCACAGATACGCAGTATTTT	CASKVGTASTDTQYF
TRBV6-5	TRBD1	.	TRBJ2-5	TGTGCCAGCAGTTACGGGACAGGGAGGGGAGAGACCCAGTACTTC	CASSYGTGRGETQYF
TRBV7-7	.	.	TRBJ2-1	TGTGCTAGCAGCTTAGTTGCGGGTGTCTCCTACAATAAGCAGTTCTTC	CASSLVAGVSYNKQFF
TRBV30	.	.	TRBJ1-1	TGTGCCTGGAGTGTGTCCGGGGGCGGAACTGAAGCTTTCTTT	CAWSVSGGGTEAFF